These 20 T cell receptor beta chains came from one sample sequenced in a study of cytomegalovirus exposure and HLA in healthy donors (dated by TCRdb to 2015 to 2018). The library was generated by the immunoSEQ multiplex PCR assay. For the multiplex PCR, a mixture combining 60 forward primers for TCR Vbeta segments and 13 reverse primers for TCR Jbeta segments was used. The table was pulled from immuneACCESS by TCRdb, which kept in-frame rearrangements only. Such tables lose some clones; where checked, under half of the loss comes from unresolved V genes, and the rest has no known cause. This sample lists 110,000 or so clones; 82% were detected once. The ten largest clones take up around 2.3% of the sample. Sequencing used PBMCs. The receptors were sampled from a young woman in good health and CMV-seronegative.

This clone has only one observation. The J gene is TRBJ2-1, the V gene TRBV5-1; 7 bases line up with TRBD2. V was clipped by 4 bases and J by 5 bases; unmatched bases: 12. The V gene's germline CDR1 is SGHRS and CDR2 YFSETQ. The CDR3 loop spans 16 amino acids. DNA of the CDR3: TGCGCCAGCAGCCCTGGGTCTCTAGCGGATAACAATGAGCAGTTCTTC. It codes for CASSPGSLADNNEQFF.

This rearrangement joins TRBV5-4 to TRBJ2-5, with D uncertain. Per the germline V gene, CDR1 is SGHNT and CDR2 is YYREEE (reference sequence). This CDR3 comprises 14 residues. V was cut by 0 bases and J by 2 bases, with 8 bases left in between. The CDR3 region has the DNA TGTGCCAGCAGCTTGGGACACTTACAAGAGACCCAGTACTTC. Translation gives CASSLGHLQETQYF. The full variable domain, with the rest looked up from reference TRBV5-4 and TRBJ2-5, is ETGVTQSPTHLIKTRGQQVTLRCSSQSGHNTVSWYQQALGQGPQFIFQYYREEENGRGNFPPRFSGLQFPNYSSELNVNALELDDSALYLCASSLGHLQETQYFGPGTRLLVL.

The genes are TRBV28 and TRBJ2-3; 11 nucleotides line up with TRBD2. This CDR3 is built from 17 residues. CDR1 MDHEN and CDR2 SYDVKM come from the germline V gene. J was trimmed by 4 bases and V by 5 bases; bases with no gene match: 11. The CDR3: CASSLLGLAGGADTQYF. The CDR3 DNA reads TGTGCCAGCAGTCTCCTTGGGCTAGCGGGAGGTGCAGATACGCAGTATTTT.

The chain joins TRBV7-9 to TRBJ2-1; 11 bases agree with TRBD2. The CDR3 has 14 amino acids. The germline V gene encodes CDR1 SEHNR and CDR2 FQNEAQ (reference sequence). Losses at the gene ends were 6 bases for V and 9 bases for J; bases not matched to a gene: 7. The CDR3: CASRISGRGGEQFF. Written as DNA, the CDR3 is TGTGCCAGCAGGATTAGCGGGAGGGGGGGTGAGCAGTTCTTC.

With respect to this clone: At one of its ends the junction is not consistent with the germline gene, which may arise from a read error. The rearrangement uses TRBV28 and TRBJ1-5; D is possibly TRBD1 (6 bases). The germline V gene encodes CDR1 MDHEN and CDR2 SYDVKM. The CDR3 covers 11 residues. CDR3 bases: TGTGCCAGCAGGCAGAACAGGGTTCAGGTTTTT. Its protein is CASRQNRVQVF.

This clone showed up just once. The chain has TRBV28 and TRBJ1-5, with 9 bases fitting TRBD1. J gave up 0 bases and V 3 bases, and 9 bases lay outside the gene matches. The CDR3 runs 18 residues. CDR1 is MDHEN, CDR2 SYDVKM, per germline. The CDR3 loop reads CASSFPGTGMYSNQPQHF. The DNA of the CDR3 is TGTGCCAGCAGTTTTCCCGGGACAGGGATGTATAGCAATCAGCCCCAGCATTTT.

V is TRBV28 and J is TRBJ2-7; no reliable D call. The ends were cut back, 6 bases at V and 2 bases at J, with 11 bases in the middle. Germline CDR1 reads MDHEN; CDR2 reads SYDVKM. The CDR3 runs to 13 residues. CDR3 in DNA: TGTGCCAGCAGCCCACCGGGTACCTACGAGCAGTACTTC. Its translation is CASSPPGTYEQYF.

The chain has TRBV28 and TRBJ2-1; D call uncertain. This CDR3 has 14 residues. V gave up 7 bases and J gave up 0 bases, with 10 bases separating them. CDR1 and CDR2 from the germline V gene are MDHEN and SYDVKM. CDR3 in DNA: TGTGCCAGCACCCTGAGTGGCTCCTACAATGAGCAGTTCTTC. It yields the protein CASTLSGSYNEQFF.

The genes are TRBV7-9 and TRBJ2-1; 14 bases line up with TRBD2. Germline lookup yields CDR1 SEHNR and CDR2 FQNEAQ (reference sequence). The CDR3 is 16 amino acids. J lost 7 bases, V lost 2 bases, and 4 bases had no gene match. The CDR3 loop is CASSLKGTSGRNEQFF. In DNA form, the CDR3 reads TGTGCCAGCAGCTTAAAGGGGACTAGCGGGAGAAATGAGCAGTTCTTC.

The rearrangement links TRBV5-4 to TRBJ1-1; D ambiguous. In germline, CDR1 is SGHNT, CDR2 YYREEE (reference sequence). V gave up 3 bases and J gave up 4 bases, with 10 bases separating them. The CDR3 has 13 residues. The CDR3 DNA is TGTGCCAGCAGCTCTTACAGTTCCACTGAAGCTTTCTTT. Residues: CASSSYSSTEAFF.

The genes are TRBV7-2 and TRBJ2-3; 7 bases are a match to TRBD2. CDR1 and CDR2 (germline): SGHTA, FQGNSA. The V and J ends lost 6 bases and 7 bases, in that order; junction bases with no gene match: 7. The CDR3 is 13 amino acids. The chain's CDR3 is CASSRGGDYTQYF. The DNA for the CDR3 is TGTGCCAGCAGTAGGGGAGGGGATTATACGCAGTATTTT.

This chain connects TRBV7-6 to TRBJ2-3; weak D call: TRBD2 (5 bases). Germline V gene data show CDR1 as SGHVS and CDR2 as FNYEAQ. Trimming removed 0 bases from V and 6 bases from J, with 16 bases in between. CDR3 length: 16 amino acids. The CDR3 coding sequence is TGTGCCAGCAGCTTAGCGCTGGGGAGTGGGCAGGATACGCAGTATTTT. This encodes CASSLALGSGQDTQYF.

The CDR3 region is CASSQVTREKLFF. For the CDR3, the DNA is TGCGCCAGCAGCCAAGTCACGCGGGAAAAACTGTTTTTT. V and J are TRBV4-1 and TRBJ1-4; the D is unclear. The germline CDR1 and CDR2 sequences are MGHRA and YSYEKL. The CDR3 sequence is 13 residues long. V was cut by 1 base and J by 8 bases, with 8 bases left in between.

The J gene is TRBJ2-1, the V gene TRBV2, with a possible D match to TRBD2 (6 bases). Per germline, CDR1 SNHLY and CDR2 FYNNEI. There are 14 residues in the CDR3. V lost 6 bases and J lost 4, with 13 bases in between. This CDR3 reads CASRLALNYNEQFF. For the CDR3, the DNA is TGTGCCAGCAGGCTAGCGCTAAATTACAATGAGCAGTTCTTC.

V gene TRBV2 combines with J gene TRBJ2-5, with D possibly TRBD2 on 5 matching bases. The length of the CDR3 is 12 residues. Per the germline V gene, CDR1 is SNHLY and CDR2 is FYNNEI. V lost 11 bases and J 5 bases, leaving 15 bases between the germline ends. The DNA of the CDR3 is TGTGCCTCGGGGAGAGGGCCGGAGACCCAGTACTTC. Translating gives CASGRGPETQYF.

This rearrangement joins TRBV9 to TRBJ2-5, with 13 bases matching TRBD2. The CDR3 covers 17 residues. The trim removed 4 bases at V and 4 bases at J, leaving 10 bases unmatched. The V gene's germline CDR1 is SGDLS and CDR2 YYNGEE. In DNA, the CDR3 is TGTGCCAGCAGCCACCGAACTAGCGGGGGGGCTTCAGAGACCCAGTACTTC. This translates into CASSHRTSGGASETQYF.

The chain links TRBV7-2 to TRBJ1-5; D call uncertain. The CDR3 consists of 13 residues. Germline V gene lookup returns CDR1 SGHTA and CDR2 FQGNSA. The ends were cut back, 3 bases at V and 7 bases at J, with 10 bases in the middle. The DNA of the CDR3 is TGTGCCAGCAGCTTGGGATCGGGGCAGCCCCAGCATTTT. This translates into CASSLGSGQPQHF.

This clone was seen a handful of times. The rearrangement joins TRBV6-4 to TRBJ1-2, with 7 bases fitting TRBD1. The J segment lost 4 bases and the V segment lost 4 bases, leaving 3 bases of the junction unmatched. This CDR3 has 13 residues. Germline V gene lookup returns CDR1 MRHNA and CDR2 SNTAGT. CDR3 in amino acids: CASSATGSYGYTF. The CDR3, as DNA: TGTGCCAGCAGTGCGACAGGGAGCTATGGCTACACCTTC.

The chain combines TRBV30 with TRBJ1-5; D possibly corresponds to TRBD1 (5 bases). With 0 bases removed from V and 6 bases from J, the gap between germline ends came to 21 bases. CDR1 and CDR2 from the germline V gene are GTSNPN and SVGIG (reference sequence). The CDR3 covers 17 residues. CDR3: CAWSVSRSSSGGQPQHF. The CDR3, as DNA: TGTGCCTGGAGTGTATCCCGCAGCTCCTCGGGGGGTCAGCCCCAGCATTTT.

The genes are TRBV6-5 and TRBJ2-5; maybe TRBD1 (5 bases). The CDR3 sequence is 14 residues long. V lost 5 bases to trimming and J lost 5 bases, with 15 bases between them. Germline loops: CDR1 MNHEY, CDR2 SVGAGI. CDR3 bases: TGTGCCAGCAGTCGACGGTCCCAGGGTGAGACCCAGTACTTC. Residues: CASSRRSQGETQYF.